These T cell receptor beta chains were read from a single sample in a study of cytomegalovirus exposure and HLA in healthy donors. Sequencing was performed with immunoSEQ multiplex PCR; in TCRdb, only in-frame clones are kept and a portion is missing. The sample lists fewer than 200,000 clones, approximately 70% occurring once. Material: PBMCs. The origin of the receptors is a man aged 40-55 years in good health and CMV-seropositive. The CDR3 runs from the conserved cysteine through the conserved F or W. The D gene is left open where the match is weak. Clone size is given for some rows only: seen once, a few or many times, or a class if the clone is expanded.

clone size,CDR3 length,D gene,J gene,V gene,CDR3 DNA,CDR3 protein
.,13,.,TRBJ2-2,TRBV4-1,TGCGCCAGCAGCCAAGAACGAGACGGGGAGCTGTTTTTT,CASSQERDGELFF
.,15,.,TRBJ2-7,TRBV11-2,TGTGCCAGCAGCATTTACAGGACAGAGGCCTACGAGCAGTACTTC,CASSIYRTEAYEQYF
.,14,.,TRBJ2-1,TRBV2,TGTGCCAGCAGTGGGAGGGGTCGTGACAATGAGCAGTTCTTC,CASSGRGRDNEQFF
.,14,TRBD1,TRBJ1-2,TRBV9,TGTGCCAGCAGCAACCCAGGGGGCGGCTATGGCTACACCTTC,CASSNPGGGYGYTF
.,18,TRBD1,TRBJ1-5,TRBV7-9,TGTGCCAGCAGCTTCCAGATGGCAGGGGGCTATAGCAATCAGCCCCAGCATTTT,CASSFQMAGGYSNQPQHF
few,15,TRBD2,TRBJ2-1,TRBV7-3,TGTGCCAGCAGCTTAATGGCTAGCGGGGGGGAGAGGCAGTTCTTC,CASSLMASGGERQFF
once,16,TRBD2,TRBJ2-5,TRBV5-4,TGTGCCAGCAGCTTGGCGGGACTAGCGGGGCGGGGAGAGCAGTACTTC,CASSLAGLAGRGEQYF
.,14,.,TRBJ2-2,TRBV25-1,TGTGCCAGCAGTGATGCGGCAAACACCGGGGAGCTGTTTTTT,CASSDAANTGELFF
.,13,.,TRBJ2-7,TRBV6-5,TGTGCCAGCAGCAAGACAGGTTCCTACGAGCAGTACTTC,CASSKTGSYEQYF
.,16,.,TRBJ1-6,TRBV27,TGTGCCAGCAGTTTGGGGAGGAAGTCCTATAATTCACCCCTCCACTTT,CASSLGRKSYNSPLHF
.,16,.,TRBJ1-4,TRBV7-2,TGTGCCAGCAGCTTATTTAACAGAGCCTGGAATGAAAAACTGTTTTTT,CASSLFNRAWNEKLFF
.,14,.,TRBJ1-1,TRBV5-6,TGTGCCAGCAGCGCCTGGGACAAAGACACTGAAGCTTTCTTT,CASSAWDKDTEAFF
.,15,.,TRBJ2-1,TRBV25-1,TGTGCCAGCAGTGAAAGGGGGAGCTCCTACAATGAGCAGTTCTTC,CASSERGSSYNEQFF
.,13,.,TRBJ1-1,TRBV5-6,TGTGCCAGCAGACGGGACTTGAACACTGAAGCTTTCTTT,CASRRDLNTEAFF
.,15,.,TRBJ1-1,TRBV5-1,TGCGCCAGCAGCTTGGTGCGGGGGGCGCGAACTGAAGCTTTCTTT,CASSLVRGARTEAFF
.,14,.,TRBJ1-1,TRBV5-6,TGTGCCAGCAGCTTAGGGGCTGGGGTCCCTGAAGCTTTCTTT,CASSLGAGVPEAFF
.,14,.,TRBJ1-2,TRBV5-8,TGTGCCAGCAGCTTGCTAGGTAGCGTCTATGGCTACACCTTC,CASSLLGSVYGYTF